The clone carrying this T cell receptor beta chain came up many times. What it binds is unknown. The data belong to a study of T-cell reconstitution after alpha-beta-depleted transplantation in children. V lost 6 bases to trimming and J lost 7 bases; unmatched junction nucleotides: 7. The CDR3 contains 14 residues. Germline CDR1 is DFQATT and CDR2 is SNEGSKA (reference sequence). Study outcomes and limitations: There were reportedly several hundred expanded graft clones from which alpha-beta T cells came about two months after transplant. Surviving recipient T cells and thymic progenitors produced the high day-60 TCRbeta diversity seen in some patients. T-cell counts and diversity at one year post-transplant came mainly from newly produced T cells.

Preparing the TCRbeta library involved the use of unique molecular identifiers. TCRdb re-analysed the PCR reads in MiXCR, keeping a single row per CDR3 protein. The sample has fewer than 700,000 distinct CDR3 sequences; roughly 13% are singletons. The chain has TRBV20-1 and TRBJ2-1; 12 nucleotides agree with TRBD1. This TCR came from a male patient aged 10 to 17 who had a stem cell transplant for acute myeloid leukemia, so the T cells may come from the graft donor. The sequencing used PBMCs, mostly from graft donor cells, collected 360 days after TCRalphabeta/CD19-depleted stem cell transplant. The CDR3 reads CSARWDRGRNEQFF. The CDR3 DNA is TGCAGTGCCCGCTGGGACAGGGGGCGAAATGAGCAGTTCTTC.